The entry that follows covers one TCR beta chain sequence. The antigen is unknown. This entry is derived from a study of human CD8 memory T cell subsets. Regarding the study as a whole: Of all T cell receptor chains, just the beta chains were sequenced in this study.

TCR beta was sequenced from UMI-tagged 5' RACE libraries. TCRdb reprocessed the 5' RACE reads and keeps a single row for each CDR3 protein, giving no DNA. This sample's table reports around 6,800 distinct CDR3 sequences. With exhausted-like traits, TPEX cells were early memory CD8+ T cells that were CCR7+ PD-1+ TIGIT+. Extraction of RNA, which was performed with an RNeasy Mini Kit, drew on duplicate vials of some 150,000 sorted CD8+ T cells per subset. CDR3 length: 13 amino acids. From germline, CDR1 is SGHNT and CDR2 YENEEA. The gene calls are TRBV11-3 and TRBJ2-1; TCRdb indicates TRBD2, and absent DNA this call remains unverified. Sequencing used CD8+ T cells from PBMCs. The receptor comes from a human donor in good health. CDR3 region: CASTSGTNNEQFF.